Listed below are T cell receptor beta chains from one sample, sequenced in a study of naive and memory T cell subsets. One entry per CDR3 protein, called by TCRdb with MiXCR from the UMI-ligation and nested PCR reads. Of roughly 27,000 distinct CDR3 sequences in the sample, around 10% are singletons; the top ten hold roughly 15%. The source material was effector memory CD4+ T cells from blood. These receptor sequences come from a human donor in good health. The CDR3 runs from the conserved cysteine through the conserved F or W. A D gene is named only where the DNA matches it firmly. Some rows have no size entry. The others give once, few or many, or a class for an expanded clone.

J gene	clone size	V gene	D gene	CDR3 DNA	CDR3 protein
TRBJ1-3	few	TRBV12-3/TRBV12-4	NA	TGTGCCAGCAGTATCGGTTTTTTGGCTCGGAGAAATCCTCAGGTTCCAGTTAGAAACACCATATATTTT	CASSIGFLARRNPQVPVRNTIYF
TRBJ2-3	few	TRBV28	NA	TGTGCCAGCAGTAAAACAGTGGGTACAGGGACGGGAACAGATACGCAGTATTTT	CASSKTVGTGTGTDTQYF
TRBJ2-7	many	TRBV7-6	TRBD2	TGTGCCAGCAGCCCTCAAAGGCAGGGAAAGAAAGGGACTAGTGGGCACGAGCAGTACTTC	CASSPQRQGKKGTSGHEQYF
TRBJ1-1	NA	TRBV9	TRBD1	TGTGCCAGCAGCCCTCCGGGACAGGGGGCTTCTGAAGCTTTCTTT	CASSPPGQGASEAFF
TRBJ2-7	few	TRBV7-6	NA	TGTGCCAGCAGTCTTGAACCGGGACAACGATACGAGCAGTACTTC	CASSLEPGQRYEQYF
TRBJ1-1	NA	TRBV6-2/TRBV6-3	TRBD1	TGTGCCAGCAGCGACCGACAGGGCGTTGTCACTGAAGCTTTGTTT	CASSDRQGVVTEALF
TRBJ1-5	NA	TRBV20-1	NA	TGCAGTGCTAGAGGTTCAACAGGGTACGCTCAGCCCCAGCATTTT	CSARGSTGYAQPQHF
TRBJ1-5	few	TRBV5-1	NA	TGCGCCAGCAGCTTGGGCGACAGGCTCAATCAGCCCCAGCATTTT	CASSLGDRLNQPQHF
TRBJ1-2	NA	TRBV12-3/TRBV12-4	NA	TGTGCCAGCAGTTCGCACCGGCGGACAGCTAACTATGGCTACACCTTC	CASSSHRRTANYGYTF
TRBJ1-2	many	TRBV6-5	NA	TGTGCCAGCAGTTCGGAATTCAGGGCCGCGTATGGCTACACCTTC	CASSSEFRAAYGYTF
TRBJ2-3	few	TRBV20-1	NA	TGCAGTGCTAGAGATCCGGGTGGAGGGTGGGATACGCAGTATTTT	CSARDPGGGWDTQYF
TRBJ2-7	few	TRBV6-5	TRBD1	TGTGCCACCCGGGACAGGGGCCCCTACGAGCAGTACTTC	CATRDRGPYEQYF
TRBJ1-2	many	TRBV19	NA	TGTGCCAGTTCCGGGGCCACGGCATCTAACTATGGCTACACCTTC	CASSGATASNYGYTF
TRBJ2-1	NA	TRBV6-2/TRBV6-3	TRBD1	TGTGCCATACAGGGGGGCGGGAAGGAGCAGTTCTTC	CAIQGGGKEQFF